This T cell receptor (beta chain) was profiled in a study of OX40 agonist ivuxolimab in advanced cancers. Study-level points and caveats: Researchers did not establish what antigens the expanded peripheral T cells target. Also present in some nonresponders was a low level of normalized T-cell clonal expansion.

Produced via immunoSEQ multiplex PCR; TCRdb's table is partial and in-frame only. The sample includes tens of thousands of clones, approximately 87% of them seen just once. As concerns this clone: Its specificity is not known.

Trimming took off 7 bases at V and 15 bases at J, with 22 bases between the two ends. Germline V CDR1 and CDR2: LNHDA, SQIVND (reference sequence). CDR3 size: 13 residues. Material: CD4+ or CD8+ T cells sorted from blood, obtained in a trial of the OX40 agonist ivuxolimab. V is TRBV19 and J is TRBJ2-1, with a tentative D call TRBD2 (6 bases). This clonotype originated in an adult with an advanced solid tumor such as melanoma, head and neck, liver or kidney cancer. For the CDR3, the DNA is TGTGCCAGTACCAGCCCGCGGGGTGAGGGGTGGTTCTTC. Encoded protein: CASTSPRGEGWFF.